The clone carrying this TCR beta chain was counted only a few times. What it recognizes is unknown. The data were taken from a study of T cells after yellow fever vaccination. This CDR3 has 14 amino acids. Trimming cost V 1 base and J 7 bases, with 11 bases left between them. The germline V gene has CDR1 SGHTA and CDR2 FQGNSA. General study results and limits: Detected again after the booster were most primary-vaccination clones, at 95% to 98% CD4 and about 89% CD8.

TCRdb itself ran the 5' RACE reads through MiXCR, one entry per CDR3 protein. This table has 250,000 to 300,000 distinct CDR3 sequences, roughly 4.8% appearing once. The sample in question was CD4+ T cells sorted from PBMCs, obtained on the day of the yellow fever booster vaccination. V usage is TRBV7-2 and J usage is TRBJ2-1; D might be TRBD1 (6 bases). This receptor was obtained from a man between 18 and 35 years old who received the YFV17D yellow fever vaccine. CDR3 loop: CASSLVAGENEQFF. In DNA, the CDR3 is TGTGCCAGCAGCTTAGTAGCAGGGGAGAATGAGCAGTTCTTC.